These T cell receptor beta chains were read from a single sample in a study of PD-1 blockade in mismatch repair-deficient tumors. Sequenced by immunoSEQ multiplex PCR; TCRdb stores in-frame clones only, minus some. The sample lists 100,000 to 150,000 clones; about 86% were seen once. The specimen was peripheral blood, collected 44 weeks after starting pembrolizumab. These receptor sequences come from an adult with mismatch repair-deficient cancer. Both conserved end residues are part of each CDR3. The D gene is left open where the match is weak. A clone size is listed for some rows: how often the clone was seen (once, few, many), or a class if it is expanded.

TGTGCCAGCAGCTTATTCCTAGCGGTGAACACCGGGGAGCTGTTTTTT	CASSLFLAVNTGELFF	TRBD2	TRBV11-2	.	TRBJ2-2
TGTGCCACCAGCAGAGGCGGCGATAGCAATCAGCCCCAGCATTTT	CATSRGGDSNQPQHF	.	TRBV15	.	TRBJ1-5
TGTGCCAGTAGTTCAACCGGGGAGCTGTTTTTT	CASSSTGELFF	.	TRBV19	.	TRBJ2-2
TGTGCCTGTTCGGGGGGCAGCGTTGAAGCTTTCTTT	CACSGGSVEAFF	.	TRBV19	.	TRBJ1-1
TGTGCCAGCAGCCCTCAACTTCCCTACGAGCAGTACTTC	CASSPQLPYEQYF	.	TRBV11-2	.	TRBJ2-7
TGTGCCAGCTCACCGCGCTCGGGGGGCAGGACCGGGGAGCTGTTTTTT	CASSPRSGGRTGELFF	.	TRBV18	.	TRBJ2-2
TGCGCCAGCAGCCCGCCGGGACCGAACACTGAAGCTTTCTTT	CASSPPGPNTEAFF	.	TRBV4-1	.	TRBJ1-1
TGTGCCAGCAGTCTCGGAGGATCCAAAAACATTCAGTACTTC	CASSLGGSKNIQYF	.	TRBV27	.	TRBJ2-4
TGTGCCACCCGGAGGGGGGGGGACTCCTACAATGAGCAGTTCTTC	CATRRGGDSYNEQFF	.	TRBV6-6	.	TRBJ2-1
TGTGCCAGCAGCCCCTCACCATCTCCGGGGCTTCGGGGGACCGGGGAGCTGTTTTTT	CASSPSPSPGLRGTGELFF	.	TRBV9	.	TRBJ2-2
TGTGCCAGCAGCTTAGATTTCCCCACGGGACAGGGAAACAATGAGCAGTTCTTC	CASSLDFPTGQGNNEQFF	TRBD1	TRBV11-2	.	TRBJ2-1
TGTGCCAGCAGCTCCAGGGGGCCTGGAAACACCATATATTTT	CASSSRGPGNTIYF	TRBD1	TRBV7-9	.	TRBJ1-3
TGTGCCAGCAGCCGTACTAGCGGCTACGAGCAGTACTTC	CASSRTSGYEQYF	TRBD2	TRBV13	.	TRBJ2-7
TGTGCCAGCAGTGCGGAGGCCCCAGATGAAAAACTGTTTTTT	CASSAEAPDEKLFF	.	TRBV2	.	TRBJ1-4
TGTGCCAGCAGTCCCGGCCCGACTAGCGGGAGGCTCTCCTACGAGCAGTACTTC	CASSPGPTSGRLSYEQYF	TRBD2	TRBV27	.	TRBJ2-7
TGTGCCAGCAGCCCGAGACAGGGTGGGGACAATGAGCAGTTCTTC	CASSPRQGGDNEQFF	TRBD1	TRBV14	.	TRBJ2-1
TGTGCCAGCAGCTTGCAGGGATTAAGCACAGATACGCAGTATTTT	CASSLQGLSTDTQYF	.	TRBV5-4	.	TRBJ2-3
TGTGCCATCAGCTCAGGGGAAGAGCAGTACTTC	CAISSGEEQYF	.	TRBV10-3	once	TRBJ2-7
TGTGCCAGCAGCAGGGACCGCGGAGGTAGCTACGAGCAGTACTTC	CASSRDRGGSYEQYF	.	TRBV21-1	.	TRBJ2-7
TGTGCCAGCAGCTTAACGCAGGATGACTCCTACAATGAGCAGTTCTTC	CASSLTQDDSYNEQFF	.	TRBV7-9	few	TRBJ2-1
TGTGCCAGCTCACTACGCCAAGAGACCCAGTACTTC	CASSLRQETQYF	.	TRBV18	few	TRBJ2-5
TGTGCCAGCAGTTTTCTTCGACGGATAGCCTACGAGCAGTACTTC	CASSFLRRIAYEQYF	.	TRBV28	.	TRBJ2-7
TGCAGCGTTAAAGGAGAGGGGGGGAGCTACGAGCAGTACTTC	CSVKGEGGSYEQYF	.	TRBV29-1	.	TRBJ2-7
TGCGCCAGCAGTGGAGGCGGGACGGTAGGCGAGCAGTACTTC	CASSGGGTVGEQYF	.	TRBV10-2	.	TRBJ2-7
TGTGCCAGCAGCGACCGGGACAGGGGGCTAGTGGATACGCAGTATTTT	CASSDRDRGLVDTQYF	TRBD1	TRBV7-3	.	TRBJ2-3
TGCGCCAGCAGCCATATACTAGCGGGAGGTTCCTACGAGCAGTACTTC	CASSHILAGGSYEQYF	TRBD2	TRBV4-1	.	TRBJ2-7
TGTGCCAGCTCACCACCGTGGACCCGCGGAAACACCATATATTTT	CASSPPWTRGNTIYF	.	TRBV18	.	TRBJ1-3
TGTGCCATCAGTGAGGACCTAGCGGGAAACTACAATGAGCAGTTCTTC	CAISEDLAGNYNEQFF	TRBD2	TRBV10-3	.	TRBJ2-1
TGTGCCAGCAGCTTAGCCCTGGGGCCTAAGAACACCGGGGAGCTGTTTTTT	CASSLALGPKNTGELFF	.	TRBV7-9	.	TRBJ2-2
TGTGCCAGCAGTGAGCCTACTAGCGGTTACGAGCAGTACTTC	CASSEPTSGYEQYF	TRBD2	TRBV6-4	few	TRBJ2-7
TGTGCCAGTAGTATCCTAGCGGGTGGCTCTGGGGAGCTGTTTTTT	CASSILAGGSGELFF	TRBD2	TRBV19	.	TRBJ2-2
TGCGCCAGCAGCCACCACCCCGGGACGACGGGAAACACCATATATTTT	CASSHHPGTTGNTIYF	.	TRBV4-1	.	TRBJ1-3
TGTGCCAGCAGTCGACAGGTCTACAATGAGCAGTTCTTC	CASSRQVYNEQFF	.	TRBV6-5	.	TRBJ2-1
TGTGCCAGCAGTGTACTAATCCCCTACGAGCAGTACTTC	CASSVLIPYEQYF	.	TRBV6-1	.	TRBJ2-7
TGTGCCAGCAGCCTAACACTCGGGACTAGCGGGACCCAAGAGACCCAGTACTTC	CASSLTLGTSGTQETQYF	TRBD2	TRBV7-9	.	TRBJ2-5
TGTGCCAGTAGTATGGGGCAGGGAAACTACGAGCAGTACTTC	CASSMGQGNYEQYF	.	TRBV19	.	TRBJ2-7
TGTGCCAGCAGCCAAAAGTTTAGGGGACATAGCACAGATACGCAGTATTTT	CASSQKFRGHSTDTQYF	.	TRBV7-3	.	TRBJ2-3
TGCGCCAGCAGCTCCAACTACGAGCAGTACTTC	CASSSNYEQYF	.	TRBV5-1	few	TRBJ2-7
TGTGCCAGTCGGGCAGCCGGAAACACCGGGGAGCTGTTTTTT	CASRAAGNTGELFF	.	TRBV19	.	TRBJ2-2
TGTGCCAGCAGCTTGCGGAATCAGCCCCAGCATTTT	CASSLRNQPQHF	.	TRBV5-8	.	TRBJ1-5